This T cell receptor beta chain was sequenced in a study of blood T cell repertoires in COVID-19. Study overall: Samples representing acute and convalescent COVID-19 were sourced from the United States, Italy and Spain. In each case, the material was cDNA or gDNA derived from T cells, B-cell-depleted T cells, or PBMCs.

As processed by the authors: Reference gene primer amplification yielded estimated nucleated cell counts. Some clones are missing from TCRdb's copy, which holds only in-frame ones; the method was immunoSEQ multiplex PCR. V and J calls and clone size are those listed in that table; D and trimming were worked out from the DNA. The sample contains around 130,000 clones, 75% to 90% of which appear only once. This clone has only a few counts. The CDR3 length is 16 residues. The germline V gene has CDR1 SGHNT and CDR2 YYREEE (reference sequence). V lost 0 bases and J 4 bases, leaving 14 bases between the germline ends.

The V gene is TRBV5-4, the J gene TRBJ2-1; possibly TRBD1 for D (6 bases). Sequenced material: peripheral blood. The receptor comes from a woman aged 80 or over with acute or convalescent COVID-19. For the CDR3, the DNA is TGTGCCAGCAGCTTGGTGGGGGCCAGGGGTTACAATGAGCAGTTCTTC. Protein sequence: CASSLVGARGYNEQFF.